A selection of T cell receptor beta chains follows, all from one sample in a study of T cells after yellow fever vaccination. A single record per CDR3 protein comes from TCRdb applying MiXCR to the 5' RACE reads. The sample holds 620,000 or so distinct CDR3 sequences, about a sixth seen once. Sequenced material: PBMCs, taken 5 to 6 days after the first yellow fever vaccination. The receptor set was obtained from a man in his late teens or twenties who received the YFV17D yellow fever vaccine. CDR3s include the opening cysteine and the closing phenylalanine or tryptophan. Each record gives: V gene, J gene, clone size, D gene, CDR3 length, CDR3 DNA, CDR3 protein. The D gene is left open where the match is weak. Where a row states a size, it is once, few, many or the class of an expanded clone; other rows omit it.

TRBV7-9	TRBJ2-7	NA	NA	11	TGTGCCGTAGGGCAGGGCTACGAGCAGTACTTC	CAVGQGYEQYF
TRBV9	TRBJ2-5	many	TRBD2	15	TGTGCCAGCAGCACGAGCGGGGGTCGTCCCGAGACCCAGTACTTC	CASSTSGGRPETQYF
TRBV4-2	TRBJ2-3	NA	NA	15	TGTGCCAGCAGCCAAGAGACTAGTGGCGCAGATACGCAGTATTTT	CASSQETSGADTQYF
TRBV6-5	TRBJ2-7	few	NA	14	TGTGCCAGCAGTTACTCGACAGCCACCTACGAGCAGTACTTC	CASSYSTATYEQYF
TRBV11-2	TRBJ2-3	few	TRBD2	18	TGTGCCAGCAGCTTAGGACTAGCGGGGGGGCCAGGTACAGATACGCAGTATTTT	CASSLGLAGGPGTDTQYF
TRBV4-3	TRBJ2-1	NA	TRBD2	16	TGCGCCAGCAGCCAAGAACTTAGCGGGGGGTACGATGAGCAGTTCTTC	CASSQELSGGYDEQFF
TRBV5-1	TRBJ2-5	NA	NA	14	TGCGCCAGCAGCCCAGGGAGTACCCAAGAGACCCAGTACTTC	CASSPGSTQETQYF
TRBV7-6	TRBJ1-1	few	NA	14	TGTGCCAGCAGCTTAGCGTCTGCGAACACTGAAGCTTTCTTT	CASSLASANTEAFF
TRBV30	TRBJ1-4	NA	NA	14	TGTGCCTGGACCCGTGGGGGGGGCGATGAAAAACTGTTTTTT	CAWTRGGGDEKLFF
TRBV5-1	TRBJ2-3	few	TRBD1	17	TGCGCCAGCGCCCTGGGGGACAGGGGTGGTTTCACAGATACGCAGTATTTT	CASALGDRGGFTDTQYF
TRBV12-3/TRBV12-4	TRBJ2-1	NA	NA	12	TGTGCCAGCAGCCACATCTACAATGAGCAGTTCTTC	CASSHIYNEQFF
TRBV9	TRBJ2-3	NA	NA	16	TGTGCCAGCAGCGTAGAAAGGGGTTCGAGCACAGATACGCAGTATTTT	CASSVERGSSTDTQYF
TRBV6-5	TRBJ2-1	few	TRBD1	16	TGTGCCAGCAGTATCGACAGGGTGAGCTTGGGTAATGAGCAGTTCTTC	CASSIDRVSLGNEQFF
TRBV7-2	TRBJ2-7	few	NA	14	TGTGCCAGCAGCTTTCCAGGGATTAGCTACGAGCAGTACTTC	CASSFPGISYEQYF
TRBV11-1	TRBJ1-2	few	NA	16	TGTGCCAGCAGCTTCACGCGTGGGACGTTTAACTATGGCTACACCTTC	CASSFTRGTFNYGYTF
TRBV7-3	TRBJ2-3	NA	NA	15	TGTGCCAGCAGCTTGTTAGGACGGCTCACAGATACGCAGTATTTT	CASSLLGRLTDTQYF
TRBV20-1	TRBJ1-2	NA	NA	15	TGCAGTGCAACCTCTATACTCGGGGCAAAGGATGGCTACACCTTC	CSATSILGAKDGYTF
TRBV10-3	TRBJ1-1	NA	NA	14	TGTGCCATCAGTGCAGTGGGGCGCGACACTGAAGCTTTCTTT	CAISAVGRDTEAFF
TRBV4-3	TRBJ2-1	NA	NA	13	TGCGCCAGCAGCCAAGATTCGGCTTGGGAGCAGTTCTTC	CASSQDSAWEQFF
TRBV7-6	TRBJ2-5	few	NA	16	TGTGCCAGCAGTTCGCTGGGGGCCCGGTACCAAGAGACCCAGTACTTC	CASSSLGARYQETQYF
TRBV5-1	TRBJ1-4	few	TRBD1	15	TGCGCCAGCAGCCGGACAGGGGATACGATAGAAAAACTGTTTTTT	CASSRTGDTIEKLFF
TRBV4-1	TRBJ1-1	few	NA	14	TGCGCCAGCAGCCAAGATGAAGTTTACACTGAAGCTTTCTTT	CASSQDEVYTEAFF
TRBV6-2/TRBV6-3	TRBJ2-1	NA	TRBD2	16	TGTGCCAGCAGTTACTCGCTCCGGGCGGGGGGTTATGAGCAGTTCTTC	CASSYSLRAGGYEQFF
TRBV20-1	TRBJ2-1	NA	TRBD2	15	TGCAGTGCTTGGATTGGGAGCGGGGGGTACAATGAGCAGTTCTTC	CSAWIGSGGYNEQFF
TRBV18	TRBJ1-5	NA	NA	16	TGTGCCAGCTCACCCAATCAGGGGTCGGGCAATCAGCCCCAGCATTTT	CASSPNQGSGNQPQHF
TRBV5-1	TRBJ2-1	many	NA	15	TGCGCCAGCAGCTTCCTCCCTCGCCTCTACAATGAGCAGTTCTTC	CASSFLPRLYNEQFF
TRBV10-3	TRBJ2-2	NA	NA	13	TGTGCCATCACGGGGCGGAGGGCCGGGGAGCTGTTTTTT	CAITGRRAGELFF
TRBV20-1	TRBJ2-7	NA	NA	12	TGCAGTGCTAGAGGTTATCCCTCCGAGCAGTACTTC	CSARGYPSEQYF
TRBV5-1	TRBJ2-4	NA	NA	15	TGCGCCAGCAGCTTCTGGGGGCCGGGGGAAAACATTCAGTACTTC	CASSFWGPGENIQYF
TRBV4-3	TRBJ1-2	few	TRBD1	14	TGCGCCAGCAGCCCAGGGGGGGGAAACTATGGCTACACCTTC	CASSPGGGNYGYTF
TRBV28	TRBJ2-3	few	NA	17	TGTGCCAGCAGTTTATCAGTAGGCAGTCCTGTTGGAGATACGCAGTATTTT	CASSLSVGSPVGDTQYF
TRBV24-1	TRBJ1-2	few	NA	15	TGTGCCACCAGTGAGACGCATCCGGACAGCTATGGCTACACCTTC	CATSETHPDSYGYTF
TRBV7-2	TRBJ2-6	few	NA	15	TGTGCCAGCAGCACAGGGACCGGGGGGGCCAACGTCCTGACTTTC	CASSTGTGGANVLTF
TRBV9	TRBJ1-3	few	NA	15	TGTGCCAGCAGCGCACCGGGGGGTGCTGGAAACACCATATATTTT	CASSAPGGAGNTIYF
TRBV5-1	TRBJ2-1	few	NA	15	TGCGCCAGCAGCTTGGATCGGTTCTCCTACAATGAGCAGTTCTTC	CASSLDRFSYNEQFF
TRBV18	TRBJ1-6	NA	NA	18	TGTGCCAGCTCACCACCGAAGGGGCTCAGCTCCTATAATTCACCCCTCCACTTT	CASSPPKGLSSYNSPLHF
TRBV7-9	TRBJ2-3	few	NA	12	TGTGCCAGCGGGACCTCCACAGATACGCAGTATTTT	CASGTSTDTQYF
TRBV9	TRBJ2-4	few	TRBD1	13	TGTGCCAGCAGCGTAGACAGGGGGAACATTCAGTACTTC	CASSVDRGNIQYF
TRBV4-2	TRBJ2-4	few	NA	16	TGTGCCAGCAGCCCCAATGCGGGGGCACAGGGAAACATTCAGTACTTC	CASSPNAGAQGNIQYF
TRBV12-3/TRBV12-4	TRBJ2-2	NA	NA	17	TGTGCCAGCAGCCGACAACCGGGCTCCCTTATCCCCGGGGAGCTGTTTTTT	CASSRQPGSLIPGELFF
TRBV28	TRBJ2-5	few	NA	15	TGTGCCAGCAGTTTAGAGGCTGGGGAGTGGGGGGTGAAGTGCTTC	CASSLEAGEWGVKCF
TRBV4-1	TRBJ2-5	NA	TRBD1	17	TGCGCCAGCAGCCAAGCAACGACAGGGAAGGGATGGGAGACCCAGTACTTC	CASSQATTGKGWETQYF
TRBV11-2	TRBJ2-6	many	NA	15	TGTGCCAGCAGCTCCCAGGGTAGCGGGGCCAACGTCCTGACTTTC	CASSSQGSGANVLTF
TRBV7-2	TRBJ2-3	few	NA	15	TGTGCCAGCACCAACTGGGGCTCTGAGGGAGATACGCAGTATTTT	CASTNWGSEGDTQYF
TRBV15	TRBJ2-5	many	NA	14	TGTGCCACCAGCAGGTCTCTGGGCTCAGAGACCCAGTACTTC	CATSRSLGSETQYF
TRBV7-3	TRBJ2-5	NA	NA	11	TGTGCCAGCAGCTCCGGGGGGCCGCAGTACTTC	CASSSGGPQYF
TRBV29-1	TRBJ2-2	NA	NA	13	TGCAGCGTTGTAGTCTCCCCCAGCGGGGAGCTGTTTTTT	CSVVVSPSGELFF
TRBV6-5	TRBJ2-7	NA	TRBD1	16	TGTGCCAGCAGTTTCTCTCGGACAGGGCCTCCTCTCGAGCAGTACTTC	CASSFSRTGPPLEQYF
TRBV20-1	TRBJ1-2	few	NA	15	TGCAGTGCTAGAATAAAAGCATCGAGAGGCTATGGCTACACCTTC	CSARIKASRGYGYTF
TRBV20-1	TRBJ2-1	NA	TRBD2	14	TGCAGTGCTTACCAGCGGGGCTCCTACAATGAGCAGTTCTTC	CSAYQRGSYNEQFF
TRBV2	TRBJ2-7	NA	NA	12	TGTGCCAGCAGTGAGGCAGACTACGAGCAGTACTTC	CASSEADYEQYF
TRBV10-3	TRBJ2-4	few	TRBD2	17	TGTGCCATCAGTGAGTCGAGGGGCGGGGGGGCCGCCAACATTCAGTACTTC	CAISESRGGGAANIQYF
TRBV6-5	TRBJ1-5	NA	NA	14	TGTGCCAGCAGTTACTCGTACGCAAATCAGCCCCAGCATTTT	CASSYSYANQPQHF
TRBV30	TRBJ2-7	few	NA	16	TGTGCCTGGAGTGTTTGGGGTAGTGTTTCGACCTACGAGCAGTACTTC	CAWSVWGSVSTYEQYF
TRBV5-1	TRBJ2-2	NA	NA	19	TGCGCCAGCTCCCGACGAACCAGCCCTTCTAGTGCGAACACCGGGGAGCTGTTTTTT	CASSRRTSPSSANTGELFF
TRBV9	TRBJ1-6	few	NA	15	TGTGCCAGCAGCGTAGTGGGGGCTGGCAATTCACCCCTCCACTTT	CASSVVGAGNSPLHF
TRBV24-1	TRBJ2-1	NA	NA	9	TGTGCCACCCGCAATGAGCAGTTCTTC	CATRNEQFF
TRBV5-1	TRBJ2-3	NA	NA	15	TGCGCCAGCAGCTGGCTTCGGGTGAGCACAGATACGCAGTATTTT	CASSWLRVSTDTQYF
TRBV28	TRBJ2-1	NA	NA	15	TGTGCCAGCAGTCGGACAGACATCTCCTACAATGAGCAGTTCTTC	CASSRTDISYNEQFF
TRBV7-9	TRBJ1-1	few	NA	14	TGTGCCAGCAGGGGGGGGGGAGGTTTTGCTGAAGCTTTCTTT	CASRGGGGFAEAFF